The rows below give T cell receptor beta chains drawn from one sample of a study of graft-versus-host responses after intestinal transplantation. TCRdb keeps only in-frame clones here, not all; method: immunoSEQ multiplex PCR. This table holds about 120,000 clones, just under 95% found once. No antigen has been identified for these receptors. This specimen consisted of unstimulated CD4+ T cells sorted from spleen or lymph node cells, obtained before intestinal transplant. Receptors originate from a human donor who received an intestinal transplant. Each CDR3 is given with its conserved first and last residue. Fields, in order: CDR3 length, D gene, clone size, V gene, J gene, CDR3 protein, CDR3 DNA. A D gene is named only where the DNA matches it firmly. The size field is filled for only some rows; it gives once, few, many or a size class.

14,TRBD1,.,TRBV18,TRBJ1-2,CASSKDEGGGGYTF,TGTGCCAGCTCAAAAGATGAAGGGGGCGGTGGCTACACCTTC
15,.,.,TRBV28,TRBJ2-3,CASGSGVLRADTQYF,TGTGCCAGCGGTAGTGGCGTTCTCCGAGCAGATACGCAGTATTTT
15,TRBD2,.,TRBV5-1,TRBJ2-1,CASSVSGRSYNEQFF,TGCGCCAGCAGCGTTAGCGGGAGGTCCTACAATGAGCAGTTCTTC
13,TRBD2,.,TRBV11-2,TRBJ2-4,CASSPGTSNIQYF,TGTGCCAGCAGCCCTGGGACTAGCAACATTCAGTACTTC
18,.,.,TRBV11-2,TRBJ2-5,CASSSIGARVGYQETQYF,TGTGCCAGCAGCTCCATAGGAGCTCGTGTCGGGTACCAAGAGACCCAGTACTTC
14,.,.,TRBV5-6,TRBJ1-1,CASSPGFGNTEAFF,TGTGCCAGCAGCCCCGGGTTTGGGAACACTGAAGCTTTCTTT
15,.,.,TRBV11-3,TRBJ2-1,CASSLGASARNEQFF,TGTGCCAGCAGCTTAGGGGCTAGCGCTAGGAATGAGCAGTTCTTC
15,.,.,TRBV6-5,TRBJ2-5,CASSYSGHPQETQYF,TGTGCCAGCAGTTACTCGGGACACCCCCAAGAGACCCAGTACTTC
12,.,.,TRBV19,TRBJ1-2,CASSVIRGGYTF,TGTGCCAGTAGCGTTATTAGGGGCGGCTACACCTTC
14,TRBD1,.,TRBV5-1,TRBJ1-1,CASSLEGTGTEAFF,TGCGCCAGCAGCTTAGAAGGGACAGGCACTGAAGCTTTCTTT
14,.,.,TRBV30,TRBJ2-2,CAWTTGHGTGELFF,TGTGCCTGGACAACAGGGCACGGCACCGGGGAGCTGTTTTTT
15,TRBD1,once,TRBV7-9,TRBJ2-7,CASSPLTGGIYEQYF,TGTGCCAGCAGCCCCCTGACAGGGGGCATCTACGAGCAGTACTTC
18,.,.,TRBV5-1,TRBJ2-2,CASSFQLDRDFNTGELFF,TGCGCCAGCAGCTTCCAACTCGACCGGGACTTTAACACCGGGGAGCTGTTTTTT
14,.,.,TRBV18,TRBJ1-4,CASSLGATNEKLFF,TGTGCCAGCTCACTAGGGGCAACTAATGAAAAACTGTTTTTT
15,.,.,TRBV18,TRBJ1-1,CASSPRSDPGTEAFF,TGTGCCAGCTCACCTCGTTCTGACCCGGGCACTGAAGCTTTCTTT
14,.,.,TRBV7-9,TRBJ1-2,CASSLHNTNYGYTF,TGTGCCAGCAGCTTACACAATACTAACTATGGCTACACCTTC
14,.,.,TRBV11-2,TRBJ1-3,CASSLVTSGNTIYF,TGTGCCAGCAGCTTAGTAACTTCTGGAAACACCATATATTTT
15,TRBD2,.,TRBV2,TRBJ2-2,CATKQAGTNTGELFF,TGTGCCACCAAGCAAGCGGGGACGAACACCGGGGAGCTGTTTTTT
14,.,.,TRBV19,TRBJ2-3,CASSPMQGTDTQYF,TGTGCCAGTAGTCCCATGCAGGGCACAGATACGCAGTATTTT
11,TRBD1,.,TRBV6-1,TRBJ2-7,CASSRQGGQYF,TGTGCCAGCAGTAGACAGGGGGGGCAGTACTTC
14,.,.,TRBV5-1,TRBJ2-5,CASSLGGGEETQYF,TGCGCCAGCAGCTTGGGAGGTGGGGAAGAGACCCAGTACTTC
16,.,.,TRBV12-2,TRBJ2-4,CASRPKCPGAKNIQYF,TGTGCAAGTCGGCCAAAGTGTCCTGGGGCCAAAAACATTCAGTACTTC
15,.,.,TRBV28,TRBJ1-2,CASTSSGRITYGYTF,TGTGCCAGCACCTCTTCGGGACGGATTACCTATGGCTACACCTTC
14,.,once,TRBV19,TRBJ2-1,CASSIQTKRNEQFF,TGTGCCAGTAGTATCCAAACTAAACGGAATGAGCAGTTCTTC
13,.,.,TRBV6-1,TRBJ1-2,CASSPRIFYGYTF,TGTGCCAGCAGCCCGCGCATATTTTATGGCTACACCTTC
14,TRBD2,.,TRBV28,TRBJ2-7,CASRSGGDIYEQYF,TGTGCCAGCAGGTCGGGAGGGGATATCTACGAGCAGTACTTC
17,.,.,TRBV15,TRBJ1-3,CATSRGRSGTSGNTIYF,TGTGCCACCAGCAGAGGCCGTTCCGGGACCTCTGGAAACACCATATATTTT
15,.,.,TRBV30,TRBJ2-7,CAWSVQRQGSYEQYF,TGTGCCTGGAGTGTACAACGGCAGGGGAGCTACGAGCAGTACTTC
15,.,.,TRBV27,TRBJ1-4,CASSLSPGDNEKLFF,TGTGCCAGCAGTTTAAGTCCAGGGGATAATGAAAAACTGTTTTTT
16,TRBD1,once,TRBV5-1,TRBJ1-1,CASSRSATGERTEAFF,TGCGCCAGCAGCCGTTCAGCGACAGGGGAGCGCACTGAAGCTTTCTTT
16,.,.,TRBV28,TRBJ1-5,CASSFVVFQVGQPQHF,TGTGCCAGCAGTTTCGTGGTTTTCCAGGTGGGTCAGCCCCAGCATTTT
13,TRBD1,.,TRBV28,TRBJ1-5,CAISDRGIQPQHF,TGTGCCATCTCTGACAGGGGAATTCAGCCCCAGCATTTT
13,.,once,TRBV6-6,TRBJ1-1,CASSGDGYTEAFF,TGTGCCAGCAGTGGGGACGGGTACACTGAAGCTTTCTTT